This TCR beta chain was captured in a study of control samples from healthy donors and cancer patients. Method: immunoSEQ multiplex PCR; TCRdb's copy keeps in-frame clones and lacks some. Counted here are more than 100,000 clones, roughly 90% occurring once; the ten biggest clones make up 7.8%. CDR3 size: 15 residues. J was trimmed by 3 bases and V by 6 bases; bases with no gene match: 6. The germline V gene encodes CDR1 MDHEN and CDR2 SYDVKM. The receptor was isolated from a woman aged 18-29 years in good health. The rearrangement links TRBV28 to TRBJ2-3; TRBD2 agrees at 10 bases. Sequenced input: blood. CDR3 residues: CASSKSGRGTDTQYF. DNA for the CDR3: TGTGCCAGCAGCAAAAGCGGGAGGGGGACAGATACGCAGTATTTT.